These 19 T cell receptor beta chains came from one sample sequenced in a study of chemoradiotherapy in HPV16-positive cancers. Libraries were prepared by immunoSEQ multiplex PCR; TCRdb keeps only in-frame clonotypes and omits some of them. The profile shows around 16,000 clones, approximately 79% of them singletons. This material was acquired from a patient who underwent chemoradiotherapy. Receptors originate from a human donor with HPV-associated anogenital cancer.

The chain joins TRBV5-1 to TRBJ1-1, with no clear D. In germline, CDR1 is SGHRS, CDR2 YFSETQ. With 2 bases removed from V and 1 base from J, the gap between germline ends came to 9 bases. This CDR3 has 14 residues. The CDR3 nucleotides read TGCGCCAGCAGCTTTGAAGGCCCGAACACTGAAGCTTTCTTT. Residues: CASSFEGPNTEAFF.

This clone was detected once. The chain couples TRBV27 to TRBJ1-6, with D maybe TRBD1 (5 bases). Trimming stripped 7 bases from V and 1 base from J, with 23 bases between. The germline V gene has CDR1 MNHEY and CDR2 SMNVEV (reference sequence). CDR3 length equals 19 residues. CDR3 sequence: CASTRIGTAHGSYNSPLHF. CDR3 sequence (DNA): TGTGCCAGCACCCGGATCGGGACCGCTCATGGGTCCTATAATTCACCCCTCCACTTT.

V is TRBV30 and J is TRBJ1-5; D unclear. The V gene lost 1 base and the J gene lost 3 bases, with 7 bases spanning the gap. Looked up from germline, CDR1 is GTSNPN and CDR2 is SVGIG (reference sequence). The CDR3 extends over 13 amino acids. The CDR3 sequence: CAWSGGLNQPQHF. CDR3 nucleotides: TGTGCCTGGAGTGGCGGCCTCAATCAGCCCCAGCATTTT.

The gene calls are TRBV9 and TRBJ1-2; TRBD1 might be the D (6 bases). The CDR3 is 16 amino acids. The V end was cut by 4 bases, the J end by 1 base, with 17 bases between. Looked up from germline, CDR1 is SGDLS and CDR2 is YYNGEE. The CDR3 DNA reads as TGTGCCAGCAGCTCAGGAGGGACACTAGATAACTATGGCTACACCTTC. Amino acid sequence: CASSSGGTLDNYGYTF.

CDR3 nucleotide sequence: TGTGCCAGCAGCTTAGTGGGACATTCTAATTCACCCCTCCACTTT. Amino acid sequence: CASSLVGHSNSPLHF. The rearrangement joins TRBV11-2 to TRBJ1-6; D possibly corresponds to TRBD1 (6 bases). Deletions cut 1 base from V and 6 bases from J, with 10 bases between. There are 15 residues in the CDR3. CDR1 SGHAT and CDR2 FQNNGV come from the germline V gene.

This clone is a singleton in its sample. The rearrangement joins TRBV19 to TRBJ1-5; D may be TRBD1 (6 bases). Germline V gene sequence: CDR1 LNHDA, CDR2 SQIVND (reference sequence). The CDR3 runs to 14 residues. V lost 6 bases, J lost 3 bases, and 12 bases lay in between. CDR3 sequence: CASSSQGPNQPQHF. In DNA form, the CDR3 reads TGTGCCAGTAGCTCACAGGGCCCCAATCAGCCCCAGCATTTT.

This chain joins TRBV7-8 and TRBJ2-7; TRBD1 aligns across 9 bases. This CDR3 spans 14 amino acids. Germline V gene sequence: CDR1 SGHVS, CDR2 FQNEAQ. Trimming removed 4 bases from V and 4 bases from J; junction bases left unmatched: 5. CDR3 DNA sequence: TGTGCCAGCAGCTACCGGACAGGGGTGTACGAGCAGTACTTC. This encodes CASSYRTGVYEQYF.

This clone came up once. The chain joins TRBV5-5 to TRBJ1-4, with a possible D match to TRBD1 (5 bases). Germline CDR1 and CDR2: SGHKS and YYEKEE (reference sequence). The CDR3 spans 14 residues. Trimming removed 0 bases from V and 7 bases from J, with 10 bases in between. Written as DNA, the CDR3 is TGTGCCAGCAGCTTGGGAGGGGCGCGTGAAAAACTGTTTTTT. It specifies CASSLGGAREKLFF. Filled out from reference TRBV5-5 and TRBJ1-4, the complete variable domain reads DAGVTQSPTHLIKTRGQQVTLRCSPISGHKSVSWYQQVLGQGPQFIFQYYEKEERGRGNFPDRFSARQFPNYSSELNVNALLLGDSALYLCASSLGGAREKLFFGSGTQLSVL.

This sequence joins TRBV28 and TRBJ1-2; D is possibly TRBD1 (6 bases). V lost 6 bases and J 4 bases, leaving 12 bases between the germline ends. The CDR3 totals 13 residues. Germline V lookup: CDR1 MDHEN, CDR2 SYDVKM. CDR3 sequence: CASRVQGSYGYTF. As DNA, the CDR3 is TGTGCCAGCAGAGTACAGGGATCCTATGGCTACACCTTC.

In this sample, this clone turned up a few times. The chain is built from TRBV28 and TRBJ1-2, with D unclear. The germline gives CDR1 MDHEN, CDR2 SYDVKM. This CDR3 spans 12 amino acids. The V and J ends lost 6 bases and 8 bases respectively, with 13 bases between them. This chain's CDR3 is CASSRRKRGYTF. CDR3 in DNA: TGTGCCAGCAGCCGGCGCAAGCGGGGCTACACCTTC.

V usage is TRBV11-2 and J usage is TRBJ2-7, with a possible D match to TRBD1 (5 bases). V was cut by 5 bases and J by 3 bases, with 17 bases left in between. Germline loops: CDR1 SGHAT, CDR2 FQNNGV. The CDR3 runs 15 residues. The CDR3 DNA sequence: TGTGCCAGCAGCCCCACAGGTTACTCGATCTACGAGCAGTACTTC. Protein: CASSPTGYSIYEQYF.

V is TRBV15 and J is TRBJ1-1; the D gene is possibly TRBD1 (6 bases). Trimming took 9 bases from V and 1 from J, leaving 15 bases between them. The germline CDR1 and CDR2 sequences are LNHNV and YYDKDF (reference sequence). The CDR3 is 14 amino acids. In DNA form, the CDR3 reads TGTGCCACACGGTGGGGGGCATCGAACACTGAAGCTTTCTTT. This translates into CATRWGASNTEAFF. The variable domain in full, completed from reference TRBV15 and TRBJ1-1, reads DAMVIQNPRYQVTQFGKPVTLSCSQTLNHNVMYWYQQKSSQAPKLLFHYYDKDFNNEADTPDNFQSRRPNTSFCFLDIRSPGLGDTAMYLCATRWGASNTEAFFGQGTRLTVV.

DNA for the CDR3: TGTGCCAGCACCTCCTCAGGGGGCTACGAGCAGTACTTC. Translated: CASTSSGGYEQYF. The chain carries TRBV7-2 and TRBJ2-7, with 7 bases matching TRBD1. Losses at the gene ends were 7 bases for V and 3 bases for J; bases not matched to a gene: 6. Germline CDR1 and CDR2: SGHTA and FQGNSA. The CDR3 sequence is 13 residues long.

V usage is TRBV10-3 and J usage is TRBJ2-1, with D uncertain. V dropped 3 bases and J dropped 5 bases, with 8 bases sitting between them. The V gene's germline CDR1 is ENHRY and CDR2 SYGVKD. This CDR3 comprises 13 residues. The CDR3 reads CAISDRDDNEQFF. The CDR3 nucleotides read TGTGCCATCAGTGACAGAGACGACAATGAGCAGTTCTTC.

A single count supports this clone. V usage is TRBV9 and J usage is TRBJ1-6, with a possible D match to TRBD1 (6 bases). The ends were cut back, 0 bases at V and 5 bases at J, with 9 bases in the middle. CDR1 and CDR2 from the germline V gene are SGDLS and YYNGEE. This CDR3 spans 15 amino acids. The CDR3 spells CASSVGNRDNSPLHF. In DNA, the CDR3 is TGTGCCAGCAGCGTAGGGAACAGGGATAATTCACCCCTCCACTTT. Full variable domain (missing parts from reference TRBV9 and TRBJ1-6): DSGVTQTPKHLITATGQRVTLRCSPRSGDLSVYWYQQSLDQGLQFLIQYYNGEERAKGNILERFSAQQFPDLHSELNLSSLELGDSALYFCASSVGNRDNSPLHFGNGTRLTVT.

J is TRBJ1-6 and V is TRBV7-2; 8 bases map to TRBD1. The CDR3 runs 15 residues. Germline V gene data show CDR1 as SGHTA and CDR2 as FQGNSA. Trimming removed 10 bases from V and 7 bases from J; junction bases left unmatched: 12. Here the CDR3 DNA reads TGTGCCACCTCCCCGGCCCCAGGGGGCAATTCACCCCTCCACTTT. This gives the protein CATSPAPGGNSPLHF.

This CDR3 is CSAPWEGTETQYF. The CDR3 nucleotides read TGCAGCGCCCCCTGGGAGGGGACGGAGACCCAGTACTTC. The chain links TRBV29-1 to TRBJ2-5, with TRBD2 matching over 7 bases. The germline V gene encodes CDR1 SQVTM and CDR2 ANQGSEA. The J segment lost 5 bases and the V segment lost 7 bases, leaving 10 bases of the junction unmatched. The CDR3 spans 13 residues.

This clone is a singleton in its sample. The chain carries TRBV2 and TRBJ2-1; D is unclear. The V gene's germline CDR1 is SNHLY and CDR2 FYNNEI. This CDR3 has 13 amino acids. Trimming stripped 5 bases from V and 9 bases from J, with 14 bases between. CDR3 in DNA: TGTGCCAGCAGTCCGGAACGTCGGAGTGAGCAGTTCTTC. Protein sequence: CASSPERRSEQFF.

J is TRBJ1-5 and V is TRBV7-8; D gene uncertain. The CDR3 loop spans 14 amino acids. Germline loops: CDR1 SGHVS, CDR2 FQNEAQ. Trimming stripped 5 bases from V and 7 bases from J, with 15 bases between. The CDR3 DNA reads as TGTGCCAGCAGCCGGACGAACCTCATGCAGCCCCAGCATTTT. Translation gives CASSRTNLMQPQHF.